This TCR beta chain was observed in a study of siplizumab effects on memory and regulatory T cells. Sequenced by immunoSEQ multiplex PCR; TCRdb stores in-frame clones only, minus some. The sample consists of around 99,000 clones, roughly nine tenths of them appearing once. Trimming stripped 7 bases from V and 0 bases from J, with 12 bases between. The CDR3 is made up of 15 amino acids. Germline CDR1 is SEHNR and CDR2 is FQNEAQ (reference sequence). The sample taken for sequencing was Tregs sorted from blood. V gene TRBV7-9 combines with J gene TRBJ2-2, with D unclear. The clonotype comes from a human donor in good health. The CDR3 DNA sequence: TGTGCCAGCATCAATTCTGGGGCGAACACCGGGGAGCTGTTTTTT. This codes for CASINSGANTGELFF.